The following is a T cell receptor (beta chain) sequence with its context. The data were obtained in a study of T cells in Graves' hyperthyroidism and ophthalmopathy. In the study overall: Prior to any treatment, at the point of initial diagnosis, peripheral blood was collected.

Authors of the study amplified TCR beta CDR3 regions from RNA transcripts. TCR CDR3 underwent first-round RT-PCR with the HTBI primer set. TCRdb re-derived calls from the multiplex PCR reads in MiXCR, one entry per CDR3 protein. This table holds nearly 750,000 distinct CDR3 sequences, approximately 36% found once. Newly diagnosed hyperthyroidism, duration under 2 months, in patients aged 18 to 65. The V gene's germline CDR1 is DFQATT and CDR2 SNEGSKA (reference sequence). Trimming cost V 3 bases and J 4 bases, with 12 bases left between them. This CDR3 is 13 amino acids long. This sequence originates from a middle-aged woman with Graves' hyperthyroidism. This chain joins TRBV20-1 and TRBJ1-2; D unclear. The sequenced material came from blood. The CDR3 nucleotides are TGCAGTGCTAGTTTAGACTCGGGCTATGGCTACACCTTC. Translated: CSASLDSGYGYTF.